Listed here are 8 T cell receptor beta chains from one sample, sequenced in a study of T cells after posttransplantation cyclophosphamide. The repertoire was sequenced with immunoSEQ multiplex PCR; TCRdb's copy has only in-frame clones and lacks some. The sample has about 32,000 clones, over 85% seen once. The sequencing sample was made of PBMCs. The receptor set was obtained from a woman aged 40 to 49 with a blood cancer, CMV-positive, and with a related stem cell donor.

This chain connects TRBV5-1 to TRBJ2-5, with 10 bases that match TRBD1. With V trimmed by 3 bases and J by 5 bases, 7 bases remained unmatched. CDR1 is SGHRS, CDR2 YFSETQ, per germline. CDR3 length: 15 amino acids. Here the CDR3 reads CASSYQTGGLETQYF. As DNA, the CDR3 is TGCGCCAGCAGCTATCAGACAGGGGGCTTGGAGACCCAGTACTTC.

The chain links TRBV13 to TRBJ1-2; TRBD1 is a possible D gene (6 bases). The germline gives CDR1 PRHDT, CDR2 FYEKMQ (reference sequence). Trimming left V 4 bases short and J 3 bases short, with 15 bases between. The CDR3 runs to 15 residues. CDR3 residues: CASSSSFGQHYGYTF. The CDR3 DNA follows: TGTGCCAGCAGCTCCTCCTTCGGACAGCACTATGGCTACACCTTC.

This sequence joins TRBV5-4 and TRBJ2-6, with D possibly being TRBD1 (5 bases). Looked up from germline, CDR1 is SGHNT and CDR2 is YYREEE (reference sequence). The CDR3 consists of 19 residues. V was pared by 4 bases and J by 3 bases, with 23 bases between. DNA of the CDR3: TGTGCCAGCAGCGCCCCCCCAGGGTTCCCCTCACTTGGGGCCAACGTCCTGACTTTC. Translating gives CASSAPPGFPSLGANVLTF.

The chain uses TRBV5-6 and TRBJ2-1; 7 bases are a match to TRBD2. Trimming at V came to 2 bases and at J to 7 bases, leaving 9 bases not matched to a gene. The CDR3 is 15 residues long. The germline V gene encodes CDR1 SGHDT and CDR2 YYEEEE. The CDR3 region is CASSFGTSAKNEQFF. DNA for the CDR3: TGTGCCAGCAGCTTTGGCACTAGCGCGAAAAATGAGCAGTTCTTC. The whole variable domain, filled in from reference TRBV5-6 and TRBJ2-1, reads DAGVTQSPTHLIKTRGQQVTLRCSPKSGHDTVSWYQQALGQGPQFIFQYYEEEERQRGNFPDRFSGHQFPNYSSELNVNALLLGDSALYLCASSFGTSAKNEQFFGPGTRLTVL.

The chain employs TRBV9 and TRBJ1-2, with 10 bases fitting TRBD1. Losses at the gene ends were 4 bases for V and 1 base for J; bases not matched to a gene: 13. The CDR3 is made up of 18 amino acids. Germline assignment: CDR1 SGDLS and CDR2 YYNGEE. CDR3 in DNA: TGTGCCAGCAGCTCCCCGGGGACAGGGGTATTCGTTAACTATGGCTACACCTTC. This codes for CASSSPGTGVFVNYGYTF.

This clone was seen a few times. J is TRBJ1-4 and V is TRBV2, with 7 bases fitting TRBD1. V lost 7 bases and J lost 4; bases outside the gene matches: 12. The CDR3 runs 16 residues. Germline V gives CDR1 SNHLY, CDR2 FYNNEI. The CDR3 protein is CASKTGQSFLNEKLFF. The CDR3 DNA reads TGTGCCAGCAAAACGGGACAGAGCTTTCTTAATGAAAAACTGTTTTTT. Combining the CDR3 with reference TRBV2 and TRBJ1-4 gives the whole variable domain EPEVTQTPSHQVTQMGQEVILRCVPISNHLYFYWYRQILGQKVEFLVSFYNNEISEKSEIFDDQFSVERPDGSNFTLKIRSTKLEDSAMYFCASKTGQSFLNEKLFFGSGTQLSVL.

The gene calls are TRBV9 and TRBJ2-5; D gene unclear. The CDR3 contains 15 residues. V was trimmed by 0 bases and J by 3 bases, leaving 12 bases between them. Germline V gives CDR1 SGDLS, CDR2 YYNGEE. CDR3 sequence reads: CASSVGSQSKETQYF. The CDR3 bases are TGTGCCAGCAGCGTAGGGAGTCAGTCTAAAGAGACCCAGTACTTC.

The chain joins TRBV15 to TRBJ1-3, with D maybe TRBD1 (5 bases). The CDR3 is 15 residues long. Germline CDR1 is LNHNV and CDR2 is YYDKDF (reference sequence). Trimming cost V 0 bases and J 4 bases, with 10 bases left between them. The CDR3 DNA reads as TGTGCCACCAGCAGAGATCCAGGGTCCGGAAACACCATATATTTT. Its protein is CATSRDPGSGNTIYF.